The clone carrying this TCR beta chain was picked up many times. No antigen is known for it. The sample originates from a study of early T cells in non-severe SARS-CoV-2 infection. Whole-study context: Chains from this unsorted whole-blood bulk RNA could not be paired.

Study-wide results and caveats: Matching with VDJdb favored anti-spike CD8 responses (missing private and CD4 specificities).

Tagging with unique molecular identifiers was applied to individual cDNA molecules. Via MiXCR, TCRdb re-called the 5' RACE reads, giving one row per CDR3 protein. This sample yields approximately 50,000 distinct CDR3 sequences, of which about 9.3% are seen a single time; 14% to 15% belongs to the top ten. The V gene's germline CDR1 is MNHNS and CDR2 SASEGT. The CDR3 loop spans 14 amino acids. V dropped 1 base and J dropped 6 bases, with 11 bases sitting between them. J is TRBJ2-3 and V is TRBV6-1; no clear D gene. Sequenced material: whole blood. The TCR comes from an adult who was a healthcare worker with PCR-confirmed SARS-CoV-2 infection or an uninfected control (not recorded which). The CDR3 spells CASSEVRPWDTQYF. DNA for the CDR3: TGTGCCAGCAGTGAAGTGCGGCCCTGGGATACGCAGTATTTT.